The 7 T cell receptor beta chains below come from one sample, sequenced in a study of cytomegalovirus exposure and HLA in healthy donors listed by TCRdb under 2017. Receptor libraries were prepared by the immunoSEQ multiplex PCR assay. TCRdb limited this immuneACCESS table to in-frame rearrangements with V and J called. A share of clones is missing; checked studies link under half to unresolved V genes, and the rest is unexplained. Recorded for this sample are under 150,000 clones; 85% to 90% of them occurred a single time. 2.5% to 3.5% of the sample comes from the top ten. What was sequenced was PBMCs. The receptors were sampled from a young man in good health and CMV-seronegative.

This rearrangement joins TRBV10-1 to TRBJ2-1; 9 bases agree with TRBD2. In germline, CDR1 is WNHNN, CDR2 SYGVQD (reference sequence). J lost 7 bases, V lost 0 bases, and 7 bases had no gene match. The CDR3 totals 16 residues. CDR3: CASSESNTAGGNEQFF. The CDR3 DNA reads TGCGCCAGCAGTGAGTCGAATACAGCGGGAGGTAATGAGCAGTTCTTC.

This rearrangement joins TRBV2 to TRBJ2-3, with 14 positions matching TRBD2. This CDR3 contains 17 residues. CDR1 and CDR2 from the germline V gene are SNHLY and FYNNEI. The V segment lost 6 bases and the J segment 5 bases; nucleotides outside the gene matches: 10. The CDR3 sequence: CASRPGTSGSWGDTQYF. The CDR3 nucleotides read TGTGCCAGCAGACCCGGGACTAGCGGGAGTTGGGGAGATACGCAGTATTTT.

This clone was recorded once. V usage is TRBV27 and J usage is TRBJ2-6; D is possibly TRBD2 (5 bases). The CDR3 runs 15 residues. V was cut by 8 bases and J by 0 bases, with 11 bases left in between. The germline gives CDR1 MNHEY, CDR2 SMNVEV (reference sequence). In DNA, the CDR3 is TGTGCCAGCGGACTCAGAGGCTCTGGGGCCAACGTCCTGACTTTC. As protein: CASGLRGSGANVLTF.

The chain couples TRBV10-3 to TRBJ1-1; tentatively, D is TRBD1 (5 bases). CDR3 size: 13 residues. V lost 7 bases and J 2 bases, leaving 11 bases between the germline ends. CDR1 ENHRY and CDR2 SYGVKD come from the germline V gene. Here the CDR3 DNA reads TGTGCCATCACGACAGACCCAAACACTGAAGCTTTCTTT. It is translated as CAITTDPNTEAFF.

The chain is built from TRBV11-3 and TRBJ2-2; TRBD1 matches 11 bases. The CDR3 spans 18 residues. The germline CDR1 and CDR2 sequences are SGHNT and YENEEA. V trimming: 5 bases; J trimming: 4 bases; junction bases outside the gene matches: 12. The CDR3 DNA is TGTGCCAGCAGCGCCCGTTTTGGCGGGACAGGGGGCACCGGGGAGCTGTTTTTT. This sequence encodes CASSARFGGTGGTGELFF.

This chain joins TRBV9 and TRBJ2-1; TRBD2 might be the D (6 bases). CDR1 and CDR2 from the germline V gene are SGDLS and YYNGEE. With 2 bases removed from V and 2 bases from J, the gap between germline ends came to 8 bases. This CDR3 is built from 14 residues. CDR3 bases: TGTGCCAGCAGCGTCGGCGGGGCCTACAATGAGCAGTTCTTC. It specifies CASSVGGAYNEQFF.

This chain links TRBV29-1 with TRBJ2-5, with D tentatively TRBD1 (5 bases). Germline V gives CDR1 SQVTM, CDR2 ANQGSEA. This CDR3 has 13 residues. Trimming removed 0 bases from V and 3 bases from J, with 8 bases in between. CDR3 region: CSVEDPREETQYF. The DNA of the CDR3 is TGCAGCGTTGAAGACCCCAGGGAAGAGACCCAGTACTTC.